What follows are 31 T cell receptor beta chains derived from one specimen sequenced in a study of neurological immune-mediated disorders. TCRdb re-called the 5' RACE reads with MiXCR, one entry per CDR3 protein. The sample holds 65,000 to 80,000 distinct CDR3 sequences, under 5.5% seen once. Sequencing used PBMCs. The receptors derive from a woman between 65 and 79 years old with multiple sclerosis.

This clonotype appeared many times. The chain links TRBV5-1 to TRBJ2-2, with D hard to call. This CDR3 has 14 amino acids. Germline lookup yields CDR1 SGHRS and CDR2 YFSETQ. Trimming cost V 1 base and J 0 bases, with 4 bases left between them. DNA of the CDR3: TGCGCCAGCAGCTTGCAGTCGAACACCGGGGAGCTGTTTTTT. Amino acid sequence: CASSLQSNTGELFF. The full variable domain, in which reference TRBV5-1 and TRBJ2-2 provide the parts outside the CDR3, is KAGVTQTPRYLIKTRGQQVTLSCSPISGHRSVSWYQQTPGQGLQFLFEYFSETQRNKGNFPGRFSGRQFSNSRSEMNVSTLELGDSALYLCASSLQSNTGELFFGEGSRLTVL.

This clonotype was recorded many times. The genes are TRBV6-2 or TRBV6-3 and TRBJ2-7, with D unclear. CDR1 and CDR2 (germline): MNHEY, SVGEGT. The CDR3 extends over 13 amino acids. The V gene lost 2 bases and the J gene lost 3 bases, with 8 bases spanning the gap. The CDR3 region is CASSYLTRYEQYF. In DNA form, the CDR3 reads TGTGCCAGCAGTTACCTGACACGCTACGAGCAGTACTTC.

At least ten counts were recorded for this clonotype. The CDR3 DNA follows: TGTGCCAGCAGTCTGACAGGTCAAAAGCAGTTCTTC. It is translated as CASSLTGQKQFF. V and J are TRBV12-3 or TRBV12-4 and TRBJ2-1; tentative D call: TRBD1 (6 bases). The CDR3 contains 12 residues. The V end was cut by 5 bases, the J end by 11 bases, with 13 bases between.

This clonotype came up many times. The chain combines TRBV5-6 with TRBJ1-4, with TRBD1 matching over 7 bases. The V gene's germline CDR1 is SGHDT and CDR2 YYEEEE. This CDR3 region has 14 residues. V shed 2 bases and J 3 bases; nucleotides not matched to a gene: 1. CDR3 loop: CASSFGTANEKLFF. In DNA form, the CDR3 reads TGTGCCAGCAGCTTCGGGACAGCTAATGAAAAACTGTTTTTT.

This chain joins TRBV19 and TRBJ1-1; a possible D gene is TRBD1 (5 bases). V lost 7 bases, J lost 2 bases, and 11 bases lay in between. The CDR3 has 13 residues. Germline V gene sequence: CDR1 LNHDA, CDR2 SQIVND (reference sequence). The CDR3 sequence: CASMGVYNTEAFF. Written as DNA, the CDR3 is TGTGCCAGTATGGGGGTTTATAACACTGAAGCTTTCTTT.

This clonotype came up many times. This chain joins TRBV7-8 and TRBJ1-1; D might be TRBD1 (5 bases). Trimming took off 5 bases at V and 4 bases at J, with 14 bases between the two ends. This CDR3 comprises 14 residues. CDR1 SGHVS and CDR2 FQNEAQ come from the germline V gene. This CDR3 is CASSPRGVGTEAFF. The CDR3 bases are TGTGCCAGCAGCCCCCGGGGCGTTGGCACTGAAGCTTTCTTT.

The table lists this clonotype with many counts. V and J are TRBV27 and TRBJ2-1; 13 bases match TRBD2. The CDR3 sequence is 15 residues long. Looked up from germline, CDR1 is MNHEY and CDR2 is SMNVEV (reference sequence). V trimming: 4 bases; J trimming: 10 bases; junction bases outside the gene matches: 7. CDR3 sequence: CASSSGTSGIWEQFF. For the CDR3, the DNA is TGTGCCAGCAGTTCCGGGACTAGCGGGATATGGGAGCAGTTCTTC.

This clonotype was picked up many times. The rearrangement uses TRBV5-1 and TRBJ2-7; TRBD2 aligns across 10 bases. The length of the CDR3 is 13 residues. V lost 0 bases and J lost 6; bases outside the gene matches: 0. CDR1 is SGHRS and CDR2 is YFSETQ in the germline V gene. This CDR3 reads CASSLGTSGEQYF. For the CDR3, the DNA is TGCGCCAGCAGCTTGGGGACTAGCGGCGAGCAGTACTTC.

This clonotype was picked up many times. This chain uses TRBV5-6 with TRBJ2-3, with TRBD1 matching over 7 bases. V was clipped by 4 bases and J by 1 base; unmatched bases: 6. Germline V lookup: CDR1 SGHDT, CDR2 YYEEEE. CDR3 length: 15 residues. CDR3 in amino acids: CASSRQGIGTDTQYF. The DNA for the CDR3 is TGTGCCAGCAGCCGACAGGGAATAGGCACAGATACGCAGTATTTT.

This clonotype was seen many times. This chain links TRBV2 with TRBJ1-4; 7 nucleotides match TRBD1. Trimming cost V 5 bases and J 1 base; bases outside gene matches: 1. Looked up from germline, CDR1 is SNHLY and CDR2 is FYNNEI. CDR3 length equals 14 residues. DNA of the CDR3: TGTGCCAGCAGTAGACAGGGAACTAATGAAAAACTGTTTTTT. This gives the protein CASSRQGTNEKLFF.

This clonotype was seen ten or more times. The J gene is TRBJ2-1, the V gene TRBV20-1; D unresolved. The CDR3 length is 15 residues. Germline-derived CDR1 and CDR2 are DFQATT and SNEGSKA (reference sequence). The V gene lost 3 bases and the J gene lost 5 bases, with 17 bases spanning the gap. CDR3 DNA: TGCAGTGCTAGGAGTCGATCGCTTGCCGACAATGAGCAGTTCTTC. This encodes CSARSRSLADNEQFF.

In this sample, this clonotype turned up many times. The V gene is TRBV6-1, the J gene TRBJ1-5; tentative D call: TRBD1 (5 bases). CDR3 size: 15 residues. Trimming took 5 bases from V and 2 from J, leaving 13 bases between them. The V gene's germline CDR1 is MNHNS and CDR2 SASEGT. The CDR3 here is CASSPRVEGNQPQHF. The CDR3 DNA reads TGTGCCAGCAGTCCCAGGGTTGAGGGCAATCAGCCCCAGCATTTT.

By proportion, this clonotype is medium-sized. This sequence joins TRBV4-1 and TRBJ1-2; D gene ambiguous. The CDR3 extends over 12 amino acids. Germline CDR1 MGHRA, CDR2 YSYEKL. Trimming took 4 bases from V and 7 from J, leaving 10 bases between them. The CDR3 reads CASSRPASGYTF. The CDR3 nucleotides read TGCGCCAGCAGCCGACCGGCCTCTGGCTACACCTTC.

This clonotype has ten or more counts. The chain recombines TRBV5-1 with TRBJ2-1, with D possibly being TRBD2 (6 bases). CDR1 is SGHRS, CDR2 YFSETQ, per germline. V lost 4 bases and J 1 base, leaving 18 bases between the germline ends. The CDR3 contains 17 residues. Here the CDR3 DNA reads TGCGCCAGCAGCCCGTCGGCGGGGAGACCGTCCTACAATGAGCAGTTCTTC. Translated, it gives CASSPSAGRPSYNEQFF.

This clonotype was seen ten or more times. This chain uses TRBV6-5 with TRBJ2-7; 10 bases match TRBD2. This CDR3 is 14 amino acids long. The V and J ends lost 6 bases and 3 bases, in that order; junction bases with no gene match: 5. The germline CDR1 and CDR2 sequences are MNHEY and SVGAGI. The CDR3 here is CASSRVAGGYEQYF. CDR3 DNA: TGTGCCAGCAGCCGGGTAGCGGGGGGCTACGAGCAGTACTTC.

This clonotype was observed at least ten times. This chain joins TRBV15 and TRBJ2-3, with unresolved D. V shed 0 bases and J shed 6 bases, with 4 bases lying between them. The germline gives CDR1 LNHNV, CDR2 YYDKDF (reference sequence). The CDR3 extends over 12 amino acids. The chain's CDR3 is CATSRDRDTQYF. Here the CDR3 DNA reads TGTGCCACCAGCAGAGATAGGGATACGCAGTATTTT.

This clonotype was recorded at least ten times. The chain links TRBV7-2 to TRBJ2-7, with D possibly being TRBD2 (5 bases). V was cut by 5 bases and J by 0 bases, with 17 bases left in between. This CDR3 is built from 16 residues. The germline CDR1 and CDR2 sequences are SGHTA and FQGNSA. The CDR3 DNA reads TGTGCCAGCAGCCGTGGACCGACGGAGGCCTCCTACGAGCAGTACTTC. Amino acid sequence: CASSRGPTEASYEQYF.

Ten or more counts support this clonotype. This chain links TRBV3-1 with TRBJ1-1; D is unresolved. Germline V gene sequence: CDR1 LGHDT, CDR2 YNNKEL (reference sequence). V was clipped by 7 bases and J by 4 bases, with 13 bases between them. The CDR3 has 13 residues. DNA of the CDR3: TGTGCCAGCAACAGTTGGGGATCCACTGAAGCTTTCTTT. This sequence encodes CASNSWGSTEAFF.

The chain is built from TRBV5-1 and TRBJ2-7; TRBD2 might be the D (6 bases). Germline V gene lookup returns CDR1 SGHRS and CDR2 YFSETQ. The CDR3 contains 14 residues. The ends were cut back, 3 bases at V and 7 bases at J, with 17 bases in the middle. CDR3 protein: CASSSRDWSREQYF. The DNA for the CDR3 is TGCGCCAGCAGCTCCCGGGACTGGAGTAGGGAGCAGTACTTC.

This clonotype appeared many times. V gene TRBV7-2 combines with J gene TRBJ1-3, with TRBD1 as a possible D gene (5 bases). Trimming pared 3 bases from V and 0 bases from J, leaving 12 bases between. The germline V gene has CDR1 SGHTA and CDR2 FQGNSA. This CDR3 spans 16 amino acids. CDR3 residues: CASSLGGVPSGNTIYF. The CDR3 DNA reads as TGTGCCAGCAGCTTGGGGGGAGTCCCCTCTGGAAACACCATATATTTT.

This clonotype appeared a few times. The chain combines TRBV15 with TRBJ1-3; unclear D gene. The CDR3 sequence is 15 residues long. The V end was cut by 1 base, the J end by 4 bases, with 11 bases between. Germline V gene lookup returns CDR1 LNHNV and CDR2 YYDKDF (reference sequence). The CDR3 sequence is CATSRASTWGNTIYF. CDR3 nucleotide sequence: TGTGCCACCAGCAGAGCTTCTACTTGGGGAAACACCATATATTTT.

At least ten counts were recorded for this clonotype. This chain links TRBV12-3 or TRBV12-4 with TRBJ1-1, with no clear D. V lost 7 bases and J 5 bases, leaving 17 bases between the germline ends. This CDR3 is 14 amino acids long. CDR3 sequence: CASTFRYGGTEAFF. The DNA of the CDR3 is TGTGCCAGCACCTTTCGTTACGGTGGAACTGAAGCTTTCTTT.

This clonotype was counted ten times or more. CDR3 loop: CSARRTEQETQYF. CDR3 sequence (DNA): TGCAGTGCTAGAAGGACGGAACAAGAGACCCAGTACTTC. J is TRBJ2-5 and V is TRBV20-1; D uncertain. This CDR3 region has 13 residues. CDR1 is DFQATT, CDR2 SNEGSKA, per germline (reference sequence). V dropped 2 bases and J dropped 2 bases, with 9 bases sitting between them.

V is TRBV4-3 and J is TRBJ2-1; D gene unclear. There are 16 residues in the CDR3. The V gene lost 0 bases and the J gene lost 9 bases, with 18 bases spanning the gap. The germline V gene encodes CDR1 LGHNA and CDR2 YSLEER. The DNA of the CDR3 is TGCGCCAGCAGCCAAGATAGGGCTGGTAGGGTCGGTGAGCAGTTCTTC. Translated: CASSQDRAGRVGEQFF.

This clonotype was detected ten times or more. The CDR3 loop is CASSPGLAGVDTQYF. The CDR3 region has the DNA TGTGCCAGCAGCCCCGGGCTAGCGGGAGTTGATACGCAGTATTTT. The chain recombines TRBV12-3 or TRBV12-4 with TRBJ2-3; 10 bases line up with TRBD2. The CDR3 extends over 15 amino acids. The ends lost 6 bases at V and 6 bases at J; junction bases unmatched: 9.

This clonotype occurred many times. The V gene is TRBV7-8, the J gene TRBJ1-5; no clear D gene. V was pared by 2 bases and J by 3 bases, with 8 bases between. The CDR3 is made up of 14 amino acids. Germline V CDR1 and CDR2: SGHVS, FQNEAQ. CDR3 nucleotides: TGTGCCAGCAGCTTATATCAGAACAATCAGCCCCAGCATTTT. Protein sequence: CASSLYQNNQPQHF.

This clonotype has at least ten counts. The V gene is TRBV18, the J gene TRBJ1-1, with D tentatively TRBD1 (5 bases). V lost 5 bases to trimming and J lost 1 base, with 8 bases between them. The CDR3 extends over 13 amino acids. The germline gives CDR1 KGHSH, CDR2 LQKENI. The CDR3 DNA follows: TGTGCCAGCTCAAACGGGGCGAACACTGAAGCTTTCTTT. Translating it yields CASSNGANTEAFF.

This clonotype was seen ten or more times. CDR3 loop: CATSPRSSYEKLFF. As DNA, the CDR3 is TGTGCCACCAGCCCCCGGAGCTCCTATGAAAAACTGTTTTTT. This chain links TRBV15 with TRBJ1-4, with D hard to call. V was clipped by 5 bases and J by 6 bases, with 13 bases between them. Germline V gene data show CDR1 as LNHNV and CDR2 as YYDKDF (reference sequence). This CDR3 region has 14 residues.

Details on this clonotype: Being one base from a much bigger clone, this may be a read error. V and J are TRBV20-1 and TRBJ2-7, with a tentative D call TRBD2 (6 bases). Germline V gene data show CDR1 as DFQATT and CDR2 as SNEGSKA (reference sequence). V gave up 1 base and J gave up 3 bases, with 13 bases separating them. The length of the CDR3 is 14 residues. The CDR3, as DNA: TGCAGTGCTAGAGGAGCGGGCCGAGACTACGAGCAGTACTTC. It yields the protein CSARGAGRDYEQYF.

There are many counts of this clonotype. This sequence joins TRBV5-6 and TRBJ2-1, with 11 bases lining up with TRBD2. V lost 2 bases to trimming and J lost 7 bases; unmatched junction nucleotides: 5. Germline lookup yields CDR1 SGHDT and CDR2 YYEEEE. The CDR3 contains 15 residues. This CDR3 reads CASSLLAGDRNEQFF. The DNA for the CDR3 is TGTGCCAGCAGCTTACTAGCGGGAGATCGGAATGAGCAGTTCTTC.

This clonotype was detected many times. The chain is built from TRBV7-2 and TRBJ1-1; 8 bases match TRBD1. The CDR3 length is 13 residues. Germline V gives CDR1 SGHTA, CDR2 FQGNSA. The CDR3 nucleotides read TGTGGCGCGCAGGGGACAGGGAACACTGAAGCTTTCTTT. Protein product: CGAQGTGNTEAFF.